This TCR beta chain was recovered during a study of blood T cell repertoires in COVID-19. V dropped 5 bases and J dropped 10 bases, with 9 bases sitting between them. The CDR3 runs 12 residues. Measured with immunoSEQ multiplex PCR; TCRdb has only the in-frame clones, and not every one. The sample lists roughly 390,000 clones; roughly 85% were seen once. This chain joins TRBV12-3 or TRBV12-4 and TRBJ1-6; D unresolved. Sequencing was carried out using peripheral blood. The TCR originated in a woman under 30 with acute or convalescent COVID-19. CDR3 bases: TGTGCCAGCAGTGATCAGATCTCACCCCTCCACTTT. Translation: CASSDQISPLHF.